These 13 T cell receptor beta chains originate from one sample sequenced in a study of blood T cell repertoires in COVID-19. Repertoires were generated with immunoSEQ multiplex PCR, while TCRdb's copy carries only in-frame clones and drops some. The top ten clones hold approximately 16% of a sample with fewer than 200,000 clones, 80% to 90% of them seen once. The sequencing input was PBMCs or T cells enriched from blood (not recorded which). All receptors derive from a man aged 45 to 65 who had recovered from COVID-19.

This chain uses TRBV5-4 with TRBJ2-3; 7 bases agree with TRBD1. The CDR3 totals 16 residues. V dropped 1 base and J dropped 3; count of bases not matched to a gene: 8. Germline V lookup: CDR1 SGHNT, CDR2 YYREEE (reference sequence). CDR3: CASSLRVTGVTDTQYF. Written as DNA, the CDR3 is TGTGCCAGCAGCTTGCGGGTAACAGGGGTAACAGATACGCAGTATTTT.

This chain uses TRBV2 with TRBJ1-2; D gene unclear. V lost 4 bases and J lost 4, with 10 bases in between. CDR3 length equals 13 residues. CDR1 is SNHLY and CDR2 is FYNNEI in the germline V gene. The CDR3, as DNA: TGTGCCAGCAGTGTGGTCGAGGGCTATGGCTACACCTTC. It is translated as CASSVVEGYGYTF.

The V and J genes are TRBV7-9 and TRBJ2-1; 10 bases align to TRBD2. Trimming at V came to 5 bases and at J to 5 bases, leaving 6 bases not matched to a gene. The germline V gene has CDR1 SEHNR and CDR2 FQNEAQ (reference sequence). The CDR3 sequence is 15 residues long. Written as DNA, the CDR3 is TGTGCCAGCAGCCGGAGCGGGGGGGATGACAATGAGCAGTTCTTC. Amino acids: CASSRSGGDDNEQFF.

This clone was detected only a few times. The chain joins TRBV19 to TRBJ1-5; D possibly corresponds to TRBD1 (5 bases). The CDR3 is 13 amino acids. Germline CDR1 reads LNHDA; CDR2 reads SQIVND (reference sequence). V was shortened by 3 bases and J by 4 bases, with 7 bases between the two germline ends. The chain's CDR3 is CASSMEGNQPQHF. The CDR3 bases are TGTGCCAGTAGTATGGAGGGGAATCAGCCCCAGCATTTT.

This chain joins TRBV7-9 and TRBJ1-6; 10 bases line up with TRBD1. CDR1 and CDR2 (germline): SEHNR, FQNEAQ (reference sequence). Unmatched junction bases numbered 5, after V lost 1 base and J lost 2 bases. The CDR3 contains 18 residues. The CDR3 DNA follows: TGTGCCAGCAGCTTAGGACACGGACAGGGGGCCTATAATTCACCCCTCCACTTT. Amino acids: CASSLGHGQGAYNSPLHF.

This chain connects TRBV4-1 to TRBJ2-2, with TRBD1 matching 9 bases. Germline V gene lookup returns CDR1 MGHRA and CDR2 YSYEKL. Unmatched junction bases numbered 5, after V lost 4 bases and J lost 5 bases. This CDR3 region has 15 residues. CDR3 in DNA: TGCGCCAGCAGCCCCGGACAGGGGCAAACCGGGGAGCTGTTTTTT. Residues: CASSPGQGQTGELFF.

V usage is TRBV5-1 and J usage is TRBJ1-5, with TRBD1 matching 7 bases. This CDR3 spans 15 amino acids. Unmatched junction bases numbered 7, after V lost 6 bases and J lost 1 base. Germline V CDR1 and CDR2: SGHRS, YFSETQ. In nucleotides, the CDR3 is TGCGCCAGCACCCCGACAGGGTCAAGCAATCAGCCCCAGCATTTT. Protein product: CASTPTGSSNQPQHF.

CDR3 nucleotides: TGTGCCAGTAGACCCGACAGGCACTATGGCTACACCTTC. Protein: CASRPDRHYGYTF. J is TRBJ1-2 and V is TRBV19, with D possibly TRBD1 on 6 matching bases. V was shortened by 6 bases and J by 3 bases, with 11 bases between the two germline ends. Germline V gives CDR1 LNHDA, CDR2 SQIVND (reference sequence). CDR3 length equals 13 residues.

The chain joins TRBV18 to TRBJ1-4, with D possibly TRBD1 on 5 matching bases. V was shortened by 6 bases and J by 5 bases, with 16 bases between the two germline ends. There are 15 residues in the CDR3. Germline CDR1 reads KGHSH; CDR2 reads LQKENI. Written as DNA, the CDR3 is TGTGCCAGCTCCCCCGGGGGGGGTTCCAATGAAAAACTGTTTTTT. It is translated as CASSPGGGSNEKLFF.

The chain links TRBV2 to TRBJ2-2, with no clear D. Per the germline V gene, CDR1 is SNHLY and CDR2 is FYNNEI. This CDR3 is 15 amino acids long. Trimming shortened V by 7 bases and J by 0 bases, and 12 bases separated the two germline ends. This CDR3 reads CASIIGRANTGELFF. The CDR3 region has the DNA TGTGCCAGCATAATAGGTCGGGCGAACACCGGGGAGCTGTTTTTT.

The V gene is TRBV5-1, the J gene TRBJ2-5, with 8 bases lining up with TRBD2. CDR3 length equals 17 residues. Germline CDR1 is SGHRS and CDR2 is YFSETQ. The J segment lost 5 bases and the V segment lost 3 bases, leaving 15 bases of the junction unmatched. CDR3 in amino acids: CASSSSPAIAGRETQYF. The CDR3 DNA is TGCGCCAGCAGCTCCTCTCCCGCTATAGCGGGACGGGAGACCCAGTACTTC.

This sequence joins TRBV9 and TRBJ1-1; 7 nucleotides align to TRBD1. Germline V gene data show CDR1 as SGDLS and CDR2 as YYNGEE. The J segment lost 8 bases and the V segment lost 0 bases, leaving 4 bases of the junction unmatched. The CDR3 sequence is 13 residues long. The CDR3 protein is CASSVDLQGEAFF. In nucleotides, the CDR3 is TGTGCCAGCAGCGTAGACCTACAGGGGGAAGCTTTCTTT.

The chain uses TRBV11-1 and TRBJ2-3; maybe TRBD2 (5 bases). CDR3 length equals 14 residues. Per germline, CDR1 SGHAT and CDR2 FQDESV (reference sequence). Deletions cut 1 base from V and 3 bases from J, with 8 bases between. CDR3 residues: CASSLGTGTDTQYF. In nucleotides, the CDR3 is TGTGCCAGCAGCTTAGGAACGGGAACAGATACGCAGTATTTT.